This T cell receptor (beta chain) appears in the sequencing data of a study of blood T cells in healthy people across ages. With a J-beta primer mix and a sample-barcoded 5' primer, a second PCR ran roughly 7 to 11 cycles. TCRdb reprocessed the 5' RACE reads via MiXCR and lists one record per CDR3 protein. The data show 1.5 million to 2 million distinct CDR3 sequences, almost 35% seen once. The CDR3 is 16 amino acids. CDR1 and CDR2 (germline): SGHRS, YFSETQ. V trimming: 5 bases; J trimming: 8 bases; junction bases outside the gene matches: 15. The sequenced sample was blood. The chain combines TRBV5-1 with TRBJ1-4; 7 bases are a match to TRBD1. This clonotype originated in a woman aged 25 to 39 in good health. In DNA, the CDR3 is TGCGCCAGCAGTCGTACAGGGGTTGGGAATTCAGAAAAACTGTTTTTT. It encodes CASSRTGVGNSEKLFF.